A selection of T cell receptor beta chains follows, all from one sample in a study of cytomegalovirus exposure and HLA in healthy donors. Here immunoSEQ multiplex PCR was the method, and the copy in TCRdb shows in-frame clones only, minus some. The sample shows about 82,000 clones, under 80% of them seen only once. Sequenced material: PBMCs. Every receptor here comes from a human donor in good health. CDR3s include the opening cysteine and the closing phenylalanine or tryptophan. Fields, in order: D gene, clone size, CDR3 length, V gene, J gene, CDR3 protein, CDR3 DNA. A D gene is named only where the DNA matches it firmly. Some rows have no size entry. The others give once, few or many, or a class for an expanded clone.

D gene: .
clone size: .
CDR3 length: 13
V gene: TRBV13
J gene: TRBJ1-2
CDR3 protein: CASSTPDSYGYTF
CDR3 DNA: TGTGCCAGCAGCACCCCGGACAGCTATGGCTACACCTTC

D gene: .
clone size: .
CDR3 length: 15
V gene: TRBV10-3
J gene: TRBJ2-7
CDR3 protein: CAISESVDNSYEQYF
CDR3 DNA: TGTGCCATCAGTGAGTCAGTCGACAACTCCTACGAGCAGTACTTC

D gene: .
clone size: .
CDR3 length: 15
V gene: TRBV5-1
J gene: TRBJ2-1
CDR3 protein: CASSLDVLYYNEQFF
CDR3 DNA: TGCGCCAGCAGCTTGGACGTGCTCTACTACAATGAGCAGTTCTTC

D gene: TRBD1
clone size: .
CDR3 length: 14
V gene: TRBV12-5
J gene: TRBJ1-2
CDR3 protein: CASVPDRGGYGYTF
CDR3 DNA: TGTGCTAGTGTCCCCGACAGGGGCGGCTATGGCTACACCTTC

D gene: TRBD2
clone size: .
CDR3 length: 17
V gene: TRBV18
J gene: TRBJ2-1
CDR3 protein: CASSPPQSGGRHNEQFF
CDR3 DNA: TGTGCCAGCTCACCACCCCAAAGCGGGGGCAGACACAATGAGCAGTTCTTC

D gene: TRBD2
clone size: .
CDR3 length: 13
V gene: TRBV7-9
J gene: TRBJ2-7
CDR3 protein: CASSRLAVYEQYF
CDR3 DNA: TGTGCCAGCAGCCGACTAGCGGTCTACGAGCAGTACTTC

D gene: .
clone size: .
CDR3 length: 13
V gene: TRBV6-5
J gene: TRBJ2-5
CDR3 protein: CASSYGGNTEQYF
CDR3 DNA: TGTGCCAGCAGTTACGGGGGGAATACGGAGCAGTACTTC

D gene: .
clone size: .
CDR3 length: 13
V gene: TRBV6-5
J gene: TRBJ2-2
CDR3 protein: CASRDTNTGELFF
CDR3 DNA: TGTGCCAGCCGAGATACGAACACCGGGGAGCTGTTTTTT

D gene: .
clone size: .
CDR3 length: 15
V gene: TRBV7-9
J gene: TRBJ2-2
CDR3 protein: CASSSRANRPGELFF
CDR3 DNA: TGTGCCAGCAGCTCGAGGGCAAATCGGCCCGGGGAGCTGTTTTTT

D gene: TRBD2
clone size: .
CDR3 length: 15
V gene: TRBV6-5
J gene: TRBJ2-7
CDR3 protein: CASSYSLAGSYEQYF
CDR3 DNA: TGTGCCAGCAGTTATAGCTTAGCGGGCTCCTACGAGCAGTACTTC

D gene: .
clone size: .
CDR3 length: 14
V gene: TRBV7-2
J gene: TRBJ1-5
CDR3 protein: CASSVDRRNQPQHF
CDR3 DNA: TGTGCCAGCAGCGTCGACAGGCGCAATCAGCCCCAGCATTTT

D gene: .
clone size: .
CDR3 length: 13
V gene: TRBV30
J gene: TRBJ1-5
CDR3 protein: CAWSEQDNQPQNF
CDR3 DNA: TGTGCCTGGAGTGAACAGGACAATCAGCCCCAGAATTTT

D gene: .
clone size: .
CDR3 length: 15
V gene: TRBV10-3
J gene: TRBJ1-2
CDR3 protein: CAISESGRGNYGYTF
CDR3 DNA: TGTGCCATCAGTGAGTCGGGGCGGGGTAACTATGGCTACACCTTC

D gene: .
clone size: .
CDR3 length: 11
V gene: TRBV7-9
J gene: TRBJ2-7
CDR3 protein: CASSLSDEQYF
CDR3 DNA: TGTGCCAGCAGCTTGTCTGACGAGCAGTACTTC

D gene: TRBD1
clone size: .
CDR3 length: 15
V gene: TRBV5-6
J gene: TRBJ1-4
CDR3 protein: CASSLAGGENEKLFF
CDR3 DNA: TGTGCCAGCAGCTTGGCAGGGGGCGAGAATGAAAAACTGTTTTTT

D gene: TRBD1
clone size: .
CDR3 length: 14
V gene: TRBV6-5
J gene: TRBJ2-7
CDR3 protein: CASSYGDREYEQYF
CDR3 DNA: TGTGCCAGCAGTTACGGGGACAGAGAATACGAGCAGTACTTC

D gene: .
clone size: .
CDR3 length: 14
V gene: TRBV19
J gene: TRBJ1-3
CDR3 protein: CASSARQFGNTIYF
CDR3 DNA: TGTGCCAGTAGTGCCCGACAGTTTGGAAACACCATATATTTT

D gene: TRBD1
clone size: .
CDR3 length: 16
V gene: TRBV19
J gene: TRBJ1-1
CDR3 protein: CASSTDRVRQNTEAFF
CDR3 DNA: TGTGCCAGTAGTACCGACAGGGTGAGGCAGAACACTGAAGCTTTCTTT

D gene: .
clone size: .
CDR3 length: 13
V gene: TRBV4-3
J gene: TRBJ2-2
CDR3 protein: CASSQESTGELFF
CDR3 DNA: TGCGCCAGCAGCCAAGAGAGCACCGGGGAGCTGTTTTTT

D gene: .
clone size: .
CDR3 length: 15
V gene: TRBV7-9
J gene: TRBJ2-1
CDR3 protein: CASSSYRESYNEQFF
CDR3 DNA: TGTGCCAGCAGCTCTTACAGGGAGTCCTACAATGAGCAGTTCTTC

D gene: TRBD2
clone size: .
CDR3 length: 15
V gene: TRBV6-5
J gene: TRBJ2-5
CDR3 protein: CASSTLSGGRGTQYF
CDR3 DNA: TGTGCCAGCAGTACACTTAGCGGGGGCCGGGGGACCCAGTACTTC

D gene: .
clone size: .
CDR3 length: 18
V gene: TRBV7-2
J gene: TRBJ1-1
CDR3 protein: CASSLAFWAGSYNTEAFF
CDR3 DNA: TGTGCCAGCAGCTTAGCTTTCTGGGCAGGTTCTTATAACACTGAAGCTTTCTTT

D gene: .
clone size: .
CDR3 length: 15
V gene: TRBV4-1
J gene: TRBJ1-2
CDR3 protein: CASSRPPGTRYGYTF
CDR3 DNA: TGCGCCAGCAGCAGGCCCCCCGGGACAAGATATGGCTACACCTTC

D gene: .
clone size: .
CDR3 length: 12
V gene: TRBV5-1
J gene: TRBJ2-7
CDR3 protein: CASTGGAYEQYF
CDR3 DNA: TGCGCCAGCACTGGGGGCGCCTACGAGCAGTACTTC

D gene: .
clone size: .
CDR3 length: 18
V gene: TRBV6-1
J gene: TRBJ2-2
CDR3 protein: CASREPRELGRNTGELFF
CDR3 DNA: TGTGCCAGCAGAGAACCTCGGGAGCTAGGGAGGAACACCGGGGAGCTGTTTTTT

D gene: .
clone size: .
CDR3 length: 13
V gene: TRBV13
J gene: TRBJ1-1
CDR3 protein: CASLWGGGTEAFF
CDR3 DNA: TGTGCCAGTCTGTGGGGAGGGGGTACTGAAGCTTTCTTT

D gene: .
clone size: .
CDR3 length: 13
V gene: TRBV29-1
J gene: TRBJ1-5
CDR3 protein: CSVEAGDNQPQHF
CDR3 DNA: TGCAGCGTTGAAGCAGGGGACAATCAGCCCCAGCATTTT

D gene: .
clone size: .
CDR3 length: 16
V gene: TRBV6-5
J gene: TRBJ1-2
CDR3 protein: CASSYSRLAGWEGYPF
CDR3 DNA: TGTGCCAGCAGTTACTCGAGATTGGCAGGGTGGGAGGGCTACCCCTTC

D gene: .
clone size: few
CDR3 length: 14
V gene: TRBV25-1
J gene: TRBJ1-1
CDR3 protein: CASGGGGAATEAFF
CDR3 DNA: TGTGCCAGCGGGGGCGGGGGGGCCGCAACTGAAGCTTTCTTT

D gene: .
clone size: once
CDR3 length: 15
V gene: TRBV12-5
J gene: TRBJ1-3
CDR3 protein: CASGSGGGAGNTIYF
CDR3 DNA: TGTGCTAGTGGTTCCGGAGGGGGGGCTGGAAACACCATATATTTT

D gene: .
clone size: .
CDR3 length: 15
V gene: TRBV10-2
J gene: TRBJ2-2
CDR3 protein: CASSEVAGFTGELFF
CDR3 DNA: TGCGCCAGCAGTGAGGTGGCAGGTTTCACCGGGGAGCTGTTTTTT

D gene: TRBD2
clone size: .
CDR3 length: 14
V gene: TRBV6-5
J gene: TRBJ2-3
CDR3 protein: CASSSGLAGDTQYF
CDR3 DNA: TGTGCCAGCAGTTCCGGACTAGCGGGGGACACGCAGTATTTT

D gene: .
clone size: .
CDR3 length: 15
V gene: TRBV6-6
J gene: TRBJ2-3
CDR3 protein: CASRLLISGTDTQYF
CDR3 DNA: TGTGCCAGCAGACTCCTAATTTCAGGTACAGATACGCAGTATTTT

D gene: .
clone size: .
CDR3 length: 15
V gene: TRBV5-1
J gene: TRBJ2-7
CDR3 protein: CASSLGGRQTKEQYF
CDR3 DNA: TGCGCCAGCAGCTTGGGGGGGCGGCAAACTAAAGAGCAGTACTTC

D gene: TRBD1
clone size: .
CDR3 length: 15
V gene: TRBV5-1
J gene: TRBJ1-1
CDR3 protein: CASSRLNDRESEAFF
CDR3 DNA: TGCGCCAGCAGCCGACTCAACGACAGGGAGTCTGAAGCTTTCTTT

D gene: .
clone size: .
CDR3 length: 15
V gene: TRBV2
J gene: TRBJ2-1
CDR3 protein: CASSVWSRGPNEQFF
CDR3 DNA: TGTGCCAGCAGTGTATGGTCCAGGGGACCTAATGAGCAGTTCTTC

D gene: .
clone size: few
CDR3 length: 15
V gene: TRBV4-3
J gene: TRBJ1-4
CDR3 protein: CASSQDRGLGEKLFF
CDR3 DNA: TGCGCCAGCAGCCAAGATCGGGGGTTGGGTGAAAAACTGTTTTTT

D gene: .
clone size: .
CDR3 length: 13
V gene: TRBV27
J gene: TRBJ1-1
CDR3 protein: CASSWGGHTEAFF
CDR3 DNA: TGTGCCAGCAGTTGGGGAGGCCACACTGAAGCTTTCTTT

D gene: TRBD1
clone size: .
CDR3 length: 15
V gene: TRBV5-1
J gene: TRBJ1-2
CDR3 protein: CASSLAGQGDYGYTF
CDR3 DNA: TGCGCCAGCAGCTTGGCCGGGCAGGGGGACTATGGCTACACCTTC

D gene: .
clone size: few
CDR3 length: 12
V gene: TRBV5-8
J gene: TRBJ1-2
CDR3 protein: CASAEGAHGYTF
CDR3 DNA: TGTGCCAGTGCCGAAGGGGCTCATGGCTACACCTTC

D gene: .
clone size: few
CDR3 length: 15
V gene: TRBV5-6
J gene: TRBJ2-3
CDR3 protein: CASSLGGIITDTQYF
CDR3 DNA: TGTGCCAGCAGCTTGGGGGGCATAATCACAGATACGCAGTATTTT

D gene: .
clone size: .
CDR3 length: 13
V gene: TRBV6-1
J gene: TRBJ1-1
CDR3 protein: CAGALGVNTEAFF
CDR3 DNA: TGTGCCGGGGCCCTTGGGGTGAACACTGAAGCTTTCTTT

D gene: .
clone size: .
CDR3 length: 16
V gene: TRBV7-2
J gene: TRBJ1-5
CDR3 protein: CASSYRLTGRDQPQHF
CDR3 DNA: TGTGCCAGCAGCTATCGATTGACAGGACGAGATCAGCCCCAGCATTTT

D gene: .
clone size: .
CDR3 length: 16
V gene: TRBV19
J gene: TRBJ1-4
CDR3 protein: CASSTRPRAGFEKLFF
CDR3 DNA: TGTGCCAGTAGTACCCGCCCCAGGGCCGGATTTGAAAAACTGTTTTTT

D gene: .
clone size: few
CDR3 length: 14
V gene: TRBV27
J gene: TRBJ2-2
CDR3 protein: CASRRQGLTGELFF
CDR3 DNA: TGTGCCAGCAGAAGGCAGGGACTCACCGGGGAGCTGTTTTTT

D gene: TRBD1
clone size: once
CDR3 length: 19
V gene: TRBV23-1
J gene: TRBJ1-3
CDR3 protein: CASSQSPPTGDLSGNTIYF
CDR3 DNA: TGCGCCAGCAGTCAATCGCCCCCGACAGGGGATCTCTCTGGAAACACCATATATTTT

D gene: .
clone size: .
CDR3 length: 15
V gene: TRBV2
J gene: TRBJ1-1
CDR3 protein: CASSFDPAVDTEAFF
CDR3 DNA: TGTGCCAGCAGTTTCGATCCCGCAGTGGACACTGAAGCTTTCTTT

D gene: TRBD1
clone size: .
CDR3 length: 15
V gene: TRBV6-5
J gene: TRBJ1-2
CDR3 protein: CASSYDRTGPYGYPF
CDR3 DNA: TGTGCCAGCAGTTACGACCGGACAGGGCCGTATGGCTACCCCTTC

D gene: .
clone size: .
CDR3 length: 14
V gene: TRBV7-9
J gene: TRBJ2-7
CDR3 protein: CASSLVGRTYEQYF
CDR3 DNA: TGTGCCAGCAGCTTAGTGGGGCGGACCTACGAGCAGTACTTC

D gene: TRBD1
clone size: .
CDR3 length: 13
V gene: TRBV29-1
J gene: TRBJ2-7
CDR3 protein: CSVVGTAYYEQYF
CDR3 DNA: TGCAGCGTTGTTGGGACAGCGTACTACGAGCAGTACTTC

D gene: .
clone size: few
CDR3 length: 11
V gene: TRBV11-1
J gene: TRBJ2-2
CDR3 protein: CASSLLGELFF
CDR3 DNA: TGTGCCAGCAGCTTATTAGGGGAGCTGTTTTTT

D gene: TRBD1
clone size: once
CDR3 length: 16
V gene: TRBV18
J gene: TRBJ1-1
CDR3 protein: CASSPLDRGERTEAFF
CDR3 DNA: TGTGCCAGCTCACCATTGGACAGGGGTGAGAGGACTGAAGCTTTCTTT

D gene: .
clone size: .
CDR3 length: 13
V gene: TRBV5-1
J gene: TRBJ2-5
CDR3 protein: CASSLARRETQYF
CDR3 DNA: TGCGCCAGCAGCTTGGCCCGGCGGGAGACCCAGTACTTC

D gene: .
clone size: .
CDR3 length: 20
V gene: TRBV5-1
J gene: TRBJ1-5
CDR3 protein: CASSLAGERGIWVSNQPQHF
CDR3 DNA: TGCGCCAGCAGCTTGGCCGGGGAGAGGGGGATCTGGGTAAGCAATCAGCCCCAGCATTTT

D gene: TRBD2
clone size: .
CDR3 length: 15
V gene: TRBV7-8
J gene: TRBJ2-7
CDR3 protein: CASSPSGGRSYEQYF
CDR3 DNA: TGTGCCAGCAGCCCTAGCGGGGGTCGCTCCTACGAGCAGTACTTC

D gene: .
clone size: .
CDR3 length: 15
V gene: TRBV6-5
J gene: TRBJ2-3
CDR3 protein: CASSYGGRSVDTQYF
CDR3 DNA: TGTGCCAGCAGTTACGGAGGGAGAAGTGTCGATACGCAGTATTTT

D gene: .
clone size: .
CDR3 length: 16
V gene: TRBV14
J gene: TRBJ2-3
CDR3 protein: CASSQDLSKCADTQYF
CDR3 DNA: TGTGCCAGCAGCCAAGATCTCTCCAAATGCGCAGATACGCAGTATTTT

D gene: .
clone size: .
CDR3 length: 13
V gene: TRBV7-9
J gene: TRBJ1-1
CDR3 protein: CASSPRVITEAFF
CDR3 DNA: TGTGCCAGCAGCCCCAGGGTTATAACTGAAGCTTTCTTT

D gene: TRBD1
clone size: .
CDR3 length: 14
V gene: TRBV7-9
J gene: TRBJ1-4
CDR3 protein: CASSSQGANEKLFF
CDR3 DNA: TGTGCCAGCAGCTCACAGGGGGCTAATGAAAAACTGTTTTTT